Listed here are 4 T cell receptor beta chains from one sample, sequenced in a study of blood T cell repertoires in COVID-19. Profiled with immunoSEQ multiplex PCR; TCRdb holds only in-frame clones, not every one. Of 200,000 to 250,000 clones listed, 85% to 90% are singletons. The sequenced material came from PBMCs or T cells enriched from blood (not recorded which). Receptor source: a middle-aged man who had been exposed to COVID-19.

This sequence joins TRBV5-1 and TRBJ1-5; 9 positions agree with TRBD1. The junction had 3 bases not matched to a gene; V was cut back by 4 bases and J by 4 bases. CDR3 length equals 14 residues. Germline V CDR1 and CDR2: SGHRS, YFSETQ. The CDR3 loop reads CASSPGQGNQPQHF. The CDR3, as DNA: TGCGCCAGCAGCCCCGGACAGGGGAATCAGCCCCAGCATTTT.

The sample holds one count of this clone. V usage is TRBV15 and J usage is TRBJ1-1; D perhaps matches TRBD1 (5 bases). CDR3 length equals 14 residues. V was pared by 6 bases and J by 1 base, with 12 bases between. Germline CDR1 is LNHNV and CDR2 is YYDKDF (reference sequence). The CDR3 region has the DNA TGTGCCACCAGTTTCGGGGGAAGGAACACTGAAGCTTTCTTT. Translating it yields CATSFGGRNTEAFF.

V gene TRBV5-5 combines with J gene TRBJ1-2; no clear D. Germline lookup yields CDR1 SGHKS and CDR2 YYEKEE (reference sequence). This CDR3 has 16 amino acids. V was trimmed by 0 bases and J by 4 bases, leaving 16 bases between them. CDR3 amino acids: CASSLDALGSGYGYTF. The CDR3 DNA is TGTGCCAGCAGCTTGGACGCTCTCGGGTCGGGCTATGGCTACACCTTC.

The chain is built from TRBV7-8 and TRBJ1-2; 8 bases fit TRBD1. Looked up from germline, CDR1 is SGHVS and CDR2 is FQNEAQ. Germline trimming cut 5 bases from V and 6 bases from J; bases unmatched to any gene: 8. This CDR3 region has 14 residues. CDR3 sequence: CASSALTGDDGYTF. The DNA for the CDR3 is TGTGCCAGCAGCGCCCTGACAGGGGATGATGGCTACACCTTC.